The present entry profiles one T cell receptor beta chain with its context. Produced via immunoSEQ multiplex PCR; TCRdb's table is partial and in-frame only. Counted here are hundreds of thousands of clones, over 85% occurring once; the ten biggest clones make up roughly a tenth. J was trimmed by 3 bases and V by 3 bases; bases with no gene match: 5. Germline lookup yields CDR1 LGHNA and CDR2 YNFKEQ. CDR3 length equals 15 residues. This sample was taken from a study of blood T cell repertoires in COVID-19. Cohort placement rested on clinical history that participants reported themselves. All recovered Cohort 3 donors got two negative PCRs, got clearance, or saw symptom resolution.

The sequence derives from a woman aged 25 to 45 who had recovered from COVID-19. Sequencing used PBMCs or T cells enriched from blood (not recorded which). The chain carries TRBV4-2 and TRBJ2-7; TRBD2 matches 10 bases. Here the CDR3 reads CASSQLAGGVYEQYF. In DNA form, the CDR3 reads TGTGCCAGCAGCCAGTTAGCGGGGGGAGTCTACGAGCAGTACTTC.